This T cell receptor beta chain emerged from a study of beta chain features in type 1 diabetes. This clone has a handful of counts. Antigen unknown. The study, taken as a whole, reports: VDJ junctions from patients with type 1 diabetes contained fewer insertions and more deletions. Type 1 diabetes patients had moderately but significantly shorter TCRB CDR3s in all four CD4+ subsets. Resolution of whether HLA type affects TCRB rearrangement was not achieved here.

All of the isolated RNA was reverse transcribed, so expressed TCRB transcripts were sequenced. Using immunoSEQ multiplex PCR, the repertoire was profiled, and TCRdb retains in-frame clones only, with some absent. Of hundreds of thousands of clones listed, less than 15% were seen once; the top ten hold more than 6.5%. A single heparinised blood sample, averaging roughly 0.11 L, was obtained per donor. Sequencing used central memory CD4+ T cells from blood. The TCR comes from a man under 40 in good health.

CDR3 loop: CASSQGLAGERVAKNIQYF. CDR3 nucleotide sequence: TGTGCCAGTAGCCAGGGACTAGCGGGAGAGAGGGTGGCCAAAAACATTCAGTACTTC. V is TRBV19 and J is TRBJ2-4, with 14 nucleotides matching TRBD2. Trimming cost V 6 bases and J 1 base; bases outside gene matches: 11. The CDR3 totals 19 residues. CDR1 is LNHDA, CDR2 SQIVND, per germline (reference sequence).